This T cell receptor beta chain was obtained from a study of OX40 agonist ivuxolimab in advanced cancers. Turning to the study itself: Six ivuxolimab dose levels, 0.01 to 10 mg/kg, were given intravenously every 2 weeks. Partial responses were achieved by three patients, one with hepatocellular carcinoma and two with cutaneous melanoma. General study findings and limits: Average numbers of expanded clones were greater in CD8+ T cells than in CD4+.

The CDR3 extends over 12 amino acids. Between the trimmed V and J ends, which lost 5 bases and 2 bases, there was a span of 9 bases. CDR1 GTSNPN and CDR2 SVGIG come from the germline V gene (reference sequence). A note on this clone: Its antigen is unknown.

Clones were sequenced by immunoSEQ multiplex PCR, and TCRdb holds only the in-frame ones, with some missing. The profile shows over 75,000 clones, about 89% of them singletons. The sequences come from CD4+ or CD8+ T cells sorted from blood, collected in a trial of the OX40 agonist ivuxolimab. The receptor comes from an adult with an advanced solid tumor such as melanoma, head and neck, liver or kidney cancer. The chain uses TRBV30 and TRBJ1-2; D ambiguous. The CDR3 region is CAWDGGNYGYTF. CDR3 DNA: TGTGCCTGGGACGGAGGGAACTATGGCTACACCTTC.